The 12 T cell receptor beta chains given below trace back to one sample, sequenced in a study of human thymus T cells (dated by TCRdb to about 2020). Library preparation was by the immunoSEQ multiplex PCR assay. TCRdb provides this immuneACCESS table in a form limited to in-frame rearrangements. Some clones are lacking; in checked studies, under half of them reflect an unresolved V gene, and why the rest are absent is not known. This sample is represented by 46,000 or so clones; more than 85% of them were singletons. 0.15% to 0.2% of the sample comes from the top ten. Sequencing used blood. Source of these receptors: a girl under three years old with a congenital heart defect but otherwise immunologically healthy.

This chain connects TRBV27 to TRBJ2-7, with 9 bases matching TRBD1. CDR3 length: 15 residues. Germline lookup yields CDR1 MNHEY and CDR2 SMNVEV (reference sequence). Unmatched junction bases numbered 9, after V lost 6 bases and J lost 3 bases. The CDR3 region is CASSPNRDRDYEQYF. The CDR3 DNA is TGTGCCAGCAGCCCTAACCGGGACAGGGACTACGAGCAGTACTTC.

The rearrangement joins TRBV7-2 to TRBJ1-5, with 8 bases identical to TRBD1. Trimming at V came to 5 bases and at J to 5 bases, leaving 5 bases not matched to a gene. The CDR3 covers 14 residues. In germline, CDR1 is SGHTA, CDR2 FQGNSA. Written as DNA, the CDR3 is TGTGCCAGCAGCCTGACAGGGGCCCATCAGCCCCAGCATTTT. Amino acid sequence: CASSLTGAHQPQHF.

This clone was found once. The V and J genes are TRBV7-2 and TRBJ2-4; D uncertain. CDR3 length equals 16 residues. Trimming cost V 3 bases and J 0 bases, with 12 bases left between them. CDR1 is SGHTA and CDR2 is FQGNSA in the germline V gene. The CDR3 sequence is CASSFRVGVAKNIQYF. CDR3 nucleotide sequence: TGTGCCAGCAGCTTTAGGGTGGGTGTAGCCAAAAACATTCAGTACTTC. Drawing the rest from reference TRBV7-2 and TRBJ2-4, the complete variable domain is GAGVSQSPSNKVTEKGKDVELRCDPISGHTALYWYRQSLGQGLEFLIYFQGNSAPDKSGLPSDRFSAERTGGSVSTLTIQRTQQEDSAVYLCASSFRVGVAKNIQYFGAGTRLSVL.

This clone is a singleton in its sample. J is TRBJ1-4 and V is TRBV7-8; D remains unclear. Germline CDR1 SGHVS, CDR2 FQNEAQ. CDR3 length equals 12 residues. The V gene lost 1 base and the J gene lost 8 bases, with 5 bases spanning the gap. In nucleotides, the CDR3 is TGTGCCAGCAGCTTAGTGGGGGAAAAACTGTTTTTT. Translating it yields CASSLVGEKLFF.

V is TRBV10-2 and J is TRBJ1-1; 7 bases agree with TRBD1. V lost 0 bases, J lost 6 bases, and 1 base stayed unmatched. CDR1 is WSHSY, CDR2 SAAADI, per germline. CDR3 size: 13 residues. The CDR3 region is CASSESGTAEAFF. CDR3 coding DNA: TGCGCCAGCAGTGAGTCTGGGACAGCTGAAGCTTTCTTT.

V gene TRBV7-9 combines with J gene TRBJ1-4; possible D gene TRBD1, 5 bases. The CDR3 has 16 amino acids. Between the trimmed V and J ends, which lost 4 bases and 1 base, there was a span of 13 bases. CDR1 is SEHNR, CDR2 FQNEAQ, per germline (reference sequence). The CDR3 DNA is TGTGCCAGCAGCTCTGGATTCGGGGGAACTAATGAAAAACTGTTTTTT. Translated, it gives CASSSGFGGTNEKLFF.

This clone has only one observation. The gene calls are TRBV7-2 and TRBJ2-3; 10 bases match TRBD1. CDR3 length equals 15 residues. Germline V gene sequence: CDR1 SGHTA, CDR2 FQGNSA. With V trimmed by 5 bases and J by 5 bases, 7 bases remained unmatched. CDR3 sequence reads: CASSTLTGGIDTQYF. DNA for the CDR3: TGTGCCAGCAGCACGCTGACAGGGGGCATAGATACGCAGTATTTT.

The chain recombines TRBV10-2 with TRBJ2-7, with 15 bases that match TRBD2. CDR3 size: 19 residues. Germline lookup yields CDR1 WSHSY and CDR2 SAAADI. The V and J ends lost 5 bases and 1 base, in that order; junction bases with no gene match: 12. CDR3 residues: CASSQLAGLAGGGSYEQYF. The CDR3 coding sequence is TGCGCCAGCAGTCAGCTCGCTGGACTAGCGGGAGGGGGGTCCTACGAGCAGTACTTC.

CDR3 coding DNA: TGTGCCAGCAGCTTAGGCAGTCAGCGCATTAGCTCCTACGAGCAGTACTTC. Translated, it gives CASSLGSQRISSYEQYF. The chain links TRBV7-9 to TRBJ2-7; D gene ambiguous. There are 17 residues in the CDR3. V lost 1 base and J lost 0, with 16 bases in between. CDR1 is SEHNR and CDR2 is FQNEAQ in the germline V gene (reference sequence).

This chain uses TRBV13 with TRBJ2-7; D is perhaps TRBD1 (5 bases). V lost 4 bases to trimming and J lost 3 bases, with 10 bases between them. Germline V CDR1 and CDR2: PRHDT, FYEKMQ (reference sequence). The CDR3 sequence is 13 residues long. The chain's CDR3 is CASSSDSSYEQYF. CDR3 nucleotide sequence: TGTGCCAGCAGCTCCGACAGTAGCTACGAGCAGTACTTC.

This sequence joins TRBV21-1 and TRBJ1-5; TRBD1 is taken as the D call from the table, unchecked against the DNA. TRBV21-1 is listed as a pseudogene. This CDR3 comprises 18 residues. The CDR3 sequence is CASSILGTGGSSNQPQHF. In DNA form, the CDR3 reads TGTGCCAGCAGCATCCTTGGGACAGGGGGCTCGAGCAATCAGCCCCAGCATTTT.

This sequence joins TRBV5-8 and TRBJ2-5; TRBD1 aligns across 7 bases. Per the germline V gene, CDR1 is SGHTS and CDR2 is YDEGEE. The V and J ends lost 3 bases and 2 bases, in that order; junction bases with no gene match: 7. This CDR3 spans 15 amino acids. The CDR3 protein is CASSSDRVGQETQYF. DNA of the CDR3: TGTGCCAGCAGCTCAGACAGGGTTGGTCAAGAGACCCAGTACTTC.